This T cell receptor beta chain was captured in a study of OX40 agonist ivuxolimab in advanced cancers. The wider study: With a range of roughly 20 to 79, age averaged approximately 55 years, and about 82% were male. Points from the study as a whole: Expansion of clones was among the lowest in partial responders at 0.1-3.0 mg/kg. By week 6 at 0.1 to 3.0 mg/kg, blood CD4+ and CD8+ T cells had expanded clonally.

Remarks on this clone: Its specificity is not known.

Germline lookup yields CDR1 MNHNY and CDR2 SVGAGI (reference sequence). V lost 9 bases and J lost 1, with 9 bases in between. The CDR3 is made up of 13 amino acids. TCRdb keeps only in-frame clones here, not all; method: immunoSEQ multiplex PCR. The sample contains fewer than 80,000 clones, around 90% of which appear only once. The chain joins TRBV6-6 to TRBJ1-4; D gene uncertain. This sequence was found in an adult with an advanced solid tumor such as melanoma, head and neck, liver or kidney cancer. This specimen was CD4+ or CD8+ T cells sorted from blood, taken in a trial of the OX40 agonist ivuxolimab. CDR3 region: CASQQITNEKLFF. The CDR3 DNA sequence: TGTGCCAGTCAACAGATAACTAATGAAAAACTGTTTTTT.